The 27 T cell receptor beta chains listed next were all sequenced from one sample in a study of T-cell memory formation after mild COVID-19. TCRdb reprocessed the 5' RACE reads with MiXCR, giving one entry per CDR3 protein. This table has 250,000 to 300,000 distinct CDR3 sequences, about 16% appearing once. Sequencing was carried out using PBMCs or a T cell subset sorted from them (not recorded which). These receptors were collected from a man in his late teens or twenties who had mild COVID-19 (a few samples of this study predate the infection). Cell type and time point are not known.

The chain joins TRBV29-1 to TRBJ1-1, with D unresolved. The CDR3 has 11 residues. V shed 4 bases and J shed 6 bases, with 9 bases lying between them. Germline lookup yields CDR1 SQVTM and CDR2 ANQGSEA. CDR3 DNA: TGCAGCGTTGTTGGCAGTGCTGAAGCTTTCTTT. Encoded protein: CSVVGSAEAFF.

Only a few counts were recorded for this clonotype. Here the CDR3 DNA reads TGTGCCAGCAGCCATGGAGGCCGGGCGGCTAACTATGGCTACACCTTC. Translation: CASSHGGRAANYGYTF. The V call is TRBV11-2, the J call TRBJ1-2; no reliable D call. From germline, CDR1 is SGHAT and CDR2 FQNNGV. This CDR3 spans 16 amino acids. V was clipped by 5 bases and J by 0 bases, with 16 bases between them.

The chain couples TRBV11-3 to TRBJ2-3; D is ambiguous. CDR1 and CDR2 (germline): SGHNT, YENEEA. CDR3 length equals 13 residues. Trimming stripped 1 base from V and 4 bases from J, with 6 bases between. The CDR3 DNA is TGTGCCAGCAGCTTAGGAGCCTCAGATACGCAGTATTTT. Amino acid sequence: CASSLGASDTQYF.

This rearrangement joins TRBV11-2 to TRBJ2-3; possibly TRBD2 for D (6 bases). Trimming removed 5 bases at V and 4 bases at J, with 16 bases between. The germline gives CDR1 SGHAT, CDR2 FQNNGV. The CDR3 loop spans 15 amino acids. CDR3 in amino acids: CASSAGGPRADTQYF. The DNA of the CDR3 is TGTGCCAGCAGCGCCGGGGGTCCTAGGGCAGATACGCAGTATTTT.

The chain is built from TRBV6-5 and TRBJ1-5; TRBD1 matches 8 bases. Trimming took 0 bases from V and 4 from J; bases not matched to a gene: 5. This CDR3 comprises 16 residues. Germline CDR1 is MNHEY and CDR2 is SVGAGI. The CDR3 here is CASSYSGQGGNQPQHF. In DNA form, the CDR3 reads TGTGCCAGCAGTTACTCTGGACAGGGTGGTAATCAGCCCCAGCATTTT.

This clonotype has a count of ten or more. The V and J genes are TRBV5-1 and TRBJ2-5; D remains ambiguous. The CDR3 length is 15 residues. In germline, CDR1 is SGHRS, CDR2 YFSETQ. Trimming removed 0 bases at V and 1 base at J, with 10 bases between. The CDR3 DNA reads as TGCGCCAGCAGCTTGGCCCTCTCAGTCCAAGAGACCCAGTACTTC. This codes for CASSLALSVQETQYF.

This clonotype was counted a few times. This CDR3 is CASGPQSRGYNEQFF. The CDR3 coding sequence is TGTGCCAGCGGGCCCCAATCCAGGGGGTACAATGAGCAGTTCTTC. This chain joins TRBV27 and TRBJ2-1, with TRBD1 identical over 7 bases. CDR3 length: 15 amino acids. The junction had 11 bases not matched to a gene; V was cut back by 8 bases and J by 4 bases. Germline V gives CDR1 MNHEY, CDR2 SMNVEV (reference sequence).

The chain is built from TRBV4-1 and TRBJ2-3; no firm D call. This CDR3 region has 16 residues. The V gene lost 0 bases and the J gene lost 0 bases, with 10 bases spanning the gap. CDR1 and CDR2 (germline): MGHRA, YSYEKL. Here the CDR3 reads CASSQETIPSTDTQYF. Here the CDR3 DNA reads TGCGCCAGCAGCCAAGAAACTATCCCTAGCACAGATACGCAGTATTTT.

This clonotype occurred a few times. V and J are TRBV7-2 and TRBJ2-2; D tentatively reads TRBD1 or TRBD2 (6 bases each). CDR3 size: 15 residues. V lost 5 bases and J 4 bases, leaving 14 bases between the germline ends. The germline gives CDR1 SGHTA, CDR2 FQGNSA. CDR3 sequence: CASSALGGLTGELFF. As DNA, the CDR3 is TGTGCCAGCAGCGCCCTCGGGGGCCTCACCGGGGAGCTGTTTTTT.

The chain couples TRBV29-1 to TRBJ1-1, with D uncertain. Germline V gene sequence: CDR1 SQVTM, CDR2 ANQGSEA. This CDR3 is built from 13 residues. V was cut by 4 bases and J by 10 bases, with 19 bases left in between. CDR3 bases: TGCAGCGTTGCCGCCCGGGTTAGTCTCGGAGCTTTCTTT. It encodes CSVAARVSLGAFF.

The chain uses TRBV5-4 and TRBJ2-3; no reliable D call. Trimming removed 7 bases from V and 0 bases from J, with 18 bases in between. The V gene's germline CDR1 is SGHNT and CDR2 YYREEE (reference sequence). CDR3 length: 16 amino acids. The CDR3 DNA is TGTGCCAGCGGCGTTAGGGTTACCGCAAGCACAGATACGCAGTATTTT. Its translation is CASGVRVTASTDTQYF.

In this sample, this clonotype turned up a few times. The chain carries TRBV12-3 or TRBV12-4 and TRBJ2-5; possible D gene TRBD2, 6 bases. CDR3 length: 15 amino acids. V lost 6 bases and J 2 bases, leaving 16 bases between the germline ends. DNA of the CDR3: TGTGCCAGCAGCGACGTAGGCGGGGTTCAAGAGACCCAGTACTTC. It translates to CASSDVGGVQETQYF.

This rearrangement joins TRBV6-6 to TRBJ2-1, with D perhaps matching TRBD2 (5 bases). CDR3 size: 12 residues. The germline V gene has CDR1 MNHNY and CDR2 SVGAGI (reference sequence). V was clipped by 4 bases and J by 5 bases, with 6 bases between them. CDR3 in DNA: TGTGCCAGCAGTTTCGGGGACAATGAGCAGTTCTTC. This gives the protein CASSFGDNEQFF.

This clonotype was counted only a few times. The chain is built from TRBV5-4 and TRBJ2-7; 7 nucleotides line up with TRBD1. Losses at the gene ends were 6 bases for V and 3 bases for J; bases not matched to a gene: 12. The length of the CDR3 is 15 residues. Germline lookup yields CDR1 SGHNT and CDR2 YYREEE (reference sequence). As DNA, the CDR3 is TGTGCCAGCACGCGAGGTGGGACAGCCTACTACGAGCAGTACTTC. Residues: CASTRGGTAYYEQYF.

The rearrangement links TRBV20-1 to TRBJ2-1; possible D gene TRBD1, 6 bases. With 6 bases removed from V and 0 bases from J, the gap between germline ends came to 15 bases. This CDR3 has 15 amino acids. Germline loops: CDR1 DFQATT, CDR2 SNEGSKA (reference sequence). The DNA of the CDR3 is TGCAGTGCAAGGACAGCCCCGAGCTCCTACAATGAGCAGTTCTTC. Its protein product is CSARTAPSSYNEQFF.

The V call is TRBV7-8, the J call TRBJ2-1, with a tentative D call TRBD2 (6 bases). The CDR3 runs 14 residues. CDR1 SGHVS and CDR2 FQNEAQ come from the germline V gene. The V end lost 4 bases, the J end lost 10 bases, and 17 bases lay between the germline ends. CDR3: CASSSRSGVGEQFF. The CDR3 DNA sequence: TGTGCCAGCAGCTCGCGATCGGGGGTCGGGGAGCAGTTCTTC.

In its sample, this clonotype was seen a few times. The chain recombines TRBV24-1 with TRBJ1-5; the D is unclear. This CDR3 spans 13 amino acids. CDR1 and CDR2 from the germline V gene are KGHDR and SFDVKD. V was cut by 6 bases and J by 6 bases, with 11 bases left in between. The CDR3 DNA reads TGTGCCACCAGTATGGATGGTGTTCAGCCCCAGCATTTT. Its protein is CATSMDGVQPQHF.

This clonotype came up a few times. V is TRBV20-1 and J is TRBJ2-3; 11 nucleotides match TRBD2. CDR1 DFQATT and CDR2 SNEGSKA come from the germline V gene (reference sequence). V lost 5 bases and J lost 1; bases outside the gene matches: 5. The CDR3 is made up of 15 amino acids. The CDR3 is CSAAGTSGRTDTQYF. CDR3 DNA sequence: TGCAGTGCTGCCGGGACTAGCGGCCGCACAGATACGCAGTATTTT.

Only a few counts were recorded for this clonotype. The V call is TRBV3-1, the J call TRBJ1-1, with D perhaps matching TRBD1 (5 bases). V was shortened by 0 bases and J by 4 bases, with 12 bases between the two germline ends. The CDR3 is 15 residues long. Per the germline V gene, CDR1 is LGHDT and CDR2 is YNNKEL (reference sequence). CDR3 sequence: CASSQDGGRGTEAFF. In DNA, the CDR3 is TGTGCCAGCAGCCAAGATGGGGGGAGAGGCACTGAAGCTTTCTTT.

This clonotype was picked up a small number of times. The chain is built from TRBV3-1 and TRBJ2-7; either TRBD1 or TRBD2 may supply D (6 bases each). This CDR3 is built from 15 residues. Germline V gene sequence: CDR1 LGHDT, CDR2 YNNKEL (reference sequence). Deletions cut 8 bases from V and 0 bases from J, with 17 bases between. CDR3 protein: CASRLGGGPSYEQYF. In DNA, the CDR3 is TGTGCCAGCCGCTTAGGAGGGGGGCCCTCCTACGAGCAGTACTTC.

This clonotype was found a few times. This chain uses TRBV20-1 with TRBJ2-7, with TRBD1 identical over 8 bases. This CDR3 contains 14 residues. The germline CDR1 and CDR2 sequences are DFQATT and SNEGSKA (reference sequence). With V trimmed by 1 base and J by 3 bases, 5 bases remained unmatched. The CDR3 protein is CSARGTGLGYEQYF. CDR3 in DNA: TGCAGTGCTAGAGGGACAGGGCTTGGCTACGAGCAGTACTTC.

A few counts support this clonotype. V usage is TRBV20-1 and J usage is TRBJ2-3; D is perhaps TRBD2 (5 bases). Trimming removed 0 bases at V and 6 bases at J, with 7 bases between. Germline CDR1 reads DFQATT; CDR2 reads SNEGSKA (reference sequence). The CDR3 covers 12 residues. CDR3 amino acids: CSARDRTDTQYF. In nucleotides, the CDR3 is TGCAGTGCTAGAGATAGGACTGATACGCAGTATTTT.

The CDR3 reads CASKGPGTGSYEQYF. As DNA, the CDR3 is TGTGCCAGCAAGGGACCCGGGACAGGCTCCTACGAGCAGTACTTC. The chain is built from TRBV12-3 or TRBV12-4 and TRBJ2-7, with TRBD1 matching 8 bases. This CDR3 is 15 amino acids long. V was clipped by 7 bases and J by 0 bases; unmatched bases: 8.

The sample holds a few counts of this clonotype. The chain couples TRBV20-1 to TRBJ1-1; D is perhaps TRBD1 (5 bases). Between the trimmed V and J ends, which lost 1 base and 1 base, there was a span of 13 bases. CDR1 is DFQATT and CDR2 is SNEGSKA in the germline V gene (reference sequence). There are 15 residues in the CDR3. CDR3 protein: CSARVPGRTNTEAFF. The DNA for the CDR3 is TGCAGTGCTAGAGTCCCGGGACGGACGAACACTGAAGCTTTCTTT.

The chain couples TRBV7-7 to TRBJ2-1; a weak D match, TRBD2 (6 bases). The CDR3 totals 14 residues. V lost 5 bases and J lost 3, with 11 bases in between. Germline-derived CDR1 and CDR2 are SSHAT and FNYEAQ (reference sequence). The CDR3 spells CASSPSSGYNEQFF. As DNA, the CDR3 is TGTGCCAGCAGCCCTAGTAGCGGCTACAATGAGCAGTTCTTC.

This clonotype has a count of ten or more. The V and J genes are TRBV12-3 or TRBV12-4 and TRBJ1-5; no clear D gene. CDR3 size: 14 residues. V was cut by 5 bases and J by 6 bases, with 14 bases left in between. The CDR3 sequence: CASSPVVLGQPQHF. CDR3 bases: TGTGCCAGCAGTCCCGTTGTATTAGGTCAGCCCCAGCATTTT.

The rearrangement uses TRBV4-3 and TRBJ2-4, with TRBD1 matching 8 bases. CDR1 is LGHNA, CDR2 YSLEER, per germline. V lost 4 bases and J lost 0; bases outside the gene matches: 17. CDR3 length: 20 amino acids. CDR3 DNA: TGCGCCAGCAGCCTAAGGGTTGGGCAGGGGGCGACCCTAGCCAAAAACATTCAGTACTTC. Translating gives CASSLRVGQGATLAKNIQYF.